These T cell receptor beta chains were read from a single sample in a study of blood T cell repertoires in COVID-19. TCRdb's table, derived via immunoSEQ multiplex PCR, lists solely in-frame clones and lacks some. This repertoire shows approximately 170,000 clones, over 75% found once; its top ten account for roughly 9%. Sequencing was performed on PBMCs or T cells enriched from blood (not recorded which). These receptors originate from a woman aged 18-30 years who had recovered from COVID-19. Both conserved end residues are part of each CDR3. Each record gives: J gene, V gene, D gene, CDR3 protein, CDR3 DNA. The D gene is left open where the match is weak.

TRBJ2-7	TRBV6-6	NA	CASSRDRSYEQYF	TGTGCCAGCAGCAGAGACAGGTCCTACGAGCAGTACTTC
TRBJ1-1	TRBV7-9	TRBD1	CASSPIQGGTEAFF	TGTGCCAGCAGCCCAATACAGGGGGGCACTGAAGCTTTCTTT
TRBJ1-2	TRBV11-2	NA	CASSHAGTSYGYTF	TGTGCCAGCAGCCATGCCGGGACATCTTATGGCTACACCTTC
TRBJ2-1	TRBV27	TRBD2	CASSTRLAGEVNEQFF	TGTGCCAGCAGTACCCGACTAGCGGGAGAGGTCAATGAGCAGTTCTTC
TRBJ2-3	TRBV7-8	TRBD1	CASSLVGQGNTQYF	TGTGCCAGCAGCTTAGTGGGACAGGGGAATACGCAGTATTTT
TRBJ1-5	TRBV27	NA	CASRNRDQPQHF	TGTGCCAGCCGGAACAGAGATCAGCCCCAGCATTTT
TRBJ2-5	TRBV7-9	NA	CASSLRTLQETQYF	TGTGCCAGCAGCTTAAGGACACTCCAAGAGACCCAGTACTTC
TRBJ2-6	TRBV10-3	NA	CAISREGGANVLTF	TGTGCCATCAGCCGGGAAGGTGGGGCCAACGTCCTGACTTTC
TRBJ1-6	TRBV6-5	NA	CASSTGDINSPLHF	TGTGCCAGCAGCACCGGGGACATTAATTCACCCCTCCACTTT
TRBJ2-3	TRBV4-1	TRBD2	CASSQELRGAFNAGGPSDTQYF	TGCGCCAGCAGCCAAGAGCTCCGGGGGGCCTTCAATGCGGGAGGGCCTTCAGATACGCAGTATTTT
TRBJ1-4	TRBV27	NA	CASSFFRADEKLFF	TGTGCCAGCAGTTTCTTCAGGGCCGATGAAAAACTGTTTTTT
TRBJ2-7	TRBV7-5	NA	CARSFSAGAYEQYF	TGTGCCAGAAGCTTTAGCGCGGGCGCCTACGAGCAGTACTTC
TRBJ2-7	TRBV29-1	TRBD1	CSVALGQGPTDEQYF	TGCAGCGTTGCGCTCGGACAGGGTCCTACTGACGAGCAGTACTTC
TRBJ2-1	TRBV11-2	TRBD2	CASSLDPGTSREEQFF	TGTGCCAGCAGCTTAGATCCCGGGACTAGCCGCGAGGAGCAGTTCTTC
TRBJ2-7	TRBV2	NA	CASRVFGTKSSYEQYF	TGTGCCAGCAGGGTGTTTGGGACAAAGAGCTCCTACGAGCAGTACTTC
TRBJ1-4	TRBV9	NA	CASSVAPGEKLFF	TGTGCCAGCAGCGTAGCTCCGGGTGAAAAACTGTTTTTT
TRBJ2-7	TRBV7-2	TRBD1	CASSWDRVNEQYF	TGTGCCAGCAGCTGGGACAGGGTTAACGAGCAGTACTTC
TRBJ1-6	TRBV5-1	TRBD1	CASSLGGQGDSPLHF	TGCGCCAGCAGCTTGGGGGGACAGGGAGATTCACCCCTCCACTTT
TRBJ1-1	TRBV5-1	NA	CASRPGAGPEAFF	TGCGCCAGCAGGCCTGGGGCCGGCCCTGAAGCTTTCTTT
TRBJ2-2	TRBV28	TRBD2	CASPSSGNTGELFF	TGTGCCAGCCCTTCTAGCGGAAACACCGGGGAGCTGTTTTTT
TRBJ2-5	TRBV9	NA	CASSPQGGQETQYF	TGTGCCAGCAGCCCCCAGGGGGGCCAAGAGACCCAGTACTTC
TRBJ2-7	TRBV4-1	NA	CASSQDGQGIGYEQYF	TGCGCCAGCAGCCAAGATGGGCAGGGGATAGGTTACGAGCAGTACTTC
TRBJ1-2	TRBV7-9	NA	CASSQSEGFGYTF	TGTGCCAGCAGCCAGTCGGAGGGTTTTGGCTACACCTTC
TRBJ2-7	TRBV7-2	NA	CASSFSRDSYEQYF	TGTGCCAGCAGCTTCTCCAGGGACTCCTACGAGCAGTACTTC
TRBJ2-7	TRBV14	NA	CASSQDNYEQYF	TGTGCCAGCAGCCAAGATAACTACGAGCAGTACTTC
TRBJ1-1	TRBV6-1	NA	CASSDGGHPEAFF	TGTGCCAGCAGTGATGGGGGACACCCTGAAGCTTTCTTT
TRBJ2-7	TRBV2	TRBD1	CASTIRGTGPYEQYF	TGTGCCAGCACCATCCGGGGGACAGGGCCCTACGAGCAGTACTTC